The rows below give T cell receptor beta chains drawn from one sample of a study of blood T cell repertoires in COVID-19. Using immunoSEQ multiplex PCR, the repertoire was profiled, and TCRdb retains in-frame clones only, with some absent. The sample lists under 150,000 clones; approximately 84% were seen once. What was sequenced was peripheral blood. These receptors were collected from a woman in her fifties or sixties who had recovered from COVID-19. CDR3s include the opening cysteine and the closing phenylalanine or tryptophan. A D gene is named only where the DNA matches it firmly. Rows give clone size only sometimes, using once, few, many, or a class for an expanded clone.

size,J,D,V,CDR3,DNA
.,TRBJ1-1,.,TRBV7-3,CASSAQGGNTEAFF,TGTGCCAGCAGCGCCCAAGGGGGGAACACTGAAGCTTTCTTT
.,TRBJ2-7,TRBD1,TRBV6-2/TRBV6-3,CASSYPGTASRHEQYF,TGTGCCAGCAGTTACCCCGGGACAGCCTCACGACACGAGCAGTACTTC
once,TRBJ2-7,.,TRBV30,CAWSVQQTEQYF,TGTGCCTGGAGTGTACAACAGACCGAGCAGTACTTC
.,TRBJ2-5,.,TRBV5-1,CASSLGFAEETQYF,TGCGCCAGCAGCTTGGGGTTTGCGGAAGAGACCCAGTACTTC
.,TRBJ1-4,.,TRBV10-3,CAISQGQTTNEKLFF,TGTGCCATCAGTCAGGGCCAGACAACTAATGAAAAACTGTTTTTT
.,TRBJ2-5,.,TRBV2,CASSVGDSAQYF,TGTGCCAGCAGTGTAGGGGACTCGGCCCAGTACTTC
.,TRBJ1-3,TRBD1,TRBV4-3,CASSFSRQGRSGNTIYF,TGCGCCAGCAGCTTTAGTCGACAGGGAAGGTCCGGAAACACCATATATTTT
.,TRBJ1-1,.,TRBV6-6,CASSYGRLEAFF,TGTGCCAGCAGCTACGGGCGCTTAGAAGCTTTCTTT
.,TRBJ1-1,.,TRBV9,CASSVDPYMNTEAFF,TGTGCCAGCAGCGTAGATCCGTATATGAACACTGAAGCTTTCTTT
.,TRBJ1-4,.,TRBV7-2,CASSSDYNEKLFF,TGTGCCAGCAGCTCTGACTACAATGAAAAACTGTTTTTT
.,TRBJ2-1,.,TRBV20-1,CSASTGSFDEQFF,TGCAGTGCTAGTACGGGATCCTTTGATGAGCAGTTCTTC
.,TRBJ1-1,TRBD1,TRBV5-1,CASSREGAGAFF,TGCGCCAGCAGCCGGGAGGGGGCCGGGGCTTTCTTT
.,TRBJ1-2,.,TRBV7-9,CASSLHRASTRSYTF,TGTGCCAGCAGCTTACACAGGGCATCAACCCGTTCCTACACCTTC
.,TRBJ2-3,TRBD2,TRBV3-1/TRBV3-2,CASSHRTGGPGDTQYF,TGTGCCAGCAGCCATCGGACGGGGGGGCCAGGAGATACGCAGTATTTT
.,TRBJ2-6,.,TRBV4-1,CASSLDAGTGANVLTF,TGCGCCAGCAGCCTCGATGCAGGGACTGGGGCCAACGTCCTGACTTTC
.,TRBJ1-2,.,TRBV2,CASTPHGETINGYTF,TGTGCCAGCACCCCGCATGGGGAGACGATCAATGGCTACACCTTC
.,TRBJ2-7,.,TRBV19,CASNDRGAEGEQYF,TGTGCCAGTAACGATCGCGGGGCGGAGGGGGAGCAGTACTTC
.,TRBJ1-1,.,TRBV2,CASRTKQVRTEAFF,TGTGCCAGCAGGACAAAACAGGTGAGGACTGAAGCTTTCTTT
.,TRBJ1-1,.,TRBV7-2,CASSIGTRTEAFF,TGTGCCAGCAGCATAGGGACACGCACTGAAGCTTTCTTT
.,TRBJ2-7,.,TRBV6-2/TRBV6-3,CASSWTAYEQYF,TGTGCCAGCAGCTGGACAGCTTACGAGCAGTACTTC
.,TRBJ1-1,.,TRBV4-1,CASSQSQLEDTEAFF,TGCGCCAGCAGCCAATCTCAGCTGGAGGACACTGAAGCTTTCTTT
.,TRBJ2-3,TRBD2,TRBV4-3,CASSQEPGTRSSTQYF,TGCGCCAGCAGCCAAGAACCCGGGACTAGAAGTAGTACGCAGTATTTT